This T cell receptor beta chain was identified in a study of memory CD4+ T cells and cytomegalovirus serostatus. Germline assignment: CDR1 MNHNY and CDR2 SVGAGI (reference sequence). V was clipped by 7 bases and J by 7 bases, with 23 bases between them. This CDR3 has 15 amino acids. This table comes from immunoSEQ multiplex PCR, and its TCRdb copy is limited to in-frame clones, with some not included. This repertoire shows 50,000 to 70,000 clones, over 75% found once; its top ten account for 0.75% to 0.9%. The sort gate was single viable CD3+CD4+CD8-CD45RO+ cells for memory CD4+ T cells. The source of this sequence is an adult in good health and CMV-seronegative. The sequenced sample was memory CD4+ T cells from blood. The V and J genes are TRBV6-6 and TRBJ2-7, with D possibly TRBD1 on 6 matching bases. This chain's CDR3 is CASNMGASGAGEQYF. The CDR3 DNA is TGTGCCAGCAATATGGGAGCGTCAGGGGCCGGTGAGCAGTACTTC.